This T cell receptor (beta chain) was observed in a study of T-cell memory formation after mild COVID-19. Points from the study as a whole: The study found balanced CD4/CD8 in clones contracting day 15 to 85 and a CD4+ lean in later expanders. Confirmation of SARS-CoV-2 specificity was lacking for second-wave clones peaking day 37. Contracting CD4+ clones sat mainly in CM and EM; CD8+ in EMRA. Prior to infection, memory already included some responding clones, suggesting cross-reactive memory joined.

TCRdb reprocessed the 5' RACE reads with MiXCR, giving one entry per CDR3 protein. The data show 550,000 to 700,000 distinct CDR3 sequences, about 20% seen once. On this clonotype itself: Antigen specificity is unknown.

Trimming took 4 bases from V and 6 from J; bases not matched to a gene: 3. Germline V gene sequence: CDR1 SGHRS, CDR2 YFSETQ. CDR3 length: 14 residues. This sequence originates from an adult woman who had mild COVID-19 (a few samples of this study predate the infection). Cell type and time point are not known. The J gene is TRBJ1-6, the V gene TRBV5-1, with 8 bases identical to TRBD1. The sample was PBMCs or a T cell subset sorted from them (not recorded which). This CDR3 is CASSKGQVNSPLHF. DNA for the CDR3: TGCGCCAGCAGCAAGGGACAGGTTAATTCACCCCTCCACTTT.